The clone carrying this T cell receptor (beta chain) was seen a handful of times. What it binds is unknown. V lost 7 bases and J 4 bases, leaving 16 bases between the germline ends. CDR3 size: 14 residues. Germline V gene lookup returns CDR1 MNHNS and CDR2 SASEGT. This record comes from a study of T cells in Graves' hyperthyroidism and ophthalmopathy. Amplification yielded TCR beta CDR3 regions, with RNA transcripts as the source. The HTBI primer set was used in a first-round RT-PCR of the TCR CDR3. MiXCR was run by TCRdb on the multiplex PCR reads, yielding one entry per CDR3 protein. This sample has some 650,000 distinct CDR3 sequences; around 16% occur once, and the top ten carry around 3.5%. Inclusion characteristics of ophthalmopathy patients comprised a Clinical Activity Score of at least 3, a NOSPECS grade of at least 4, and duration under 3 months. Exclusion of a patient resulted from uncontrolled infection, other autoimmune disease, pregnancy or lactation. Out of 8.5 to 10 ml of fresh peripheral blood came the PBMCs.

Points from the study as a whole: In blood, most of the thyroid clonotypes expanded above 0.001 were also present.

The chain couples TRBV6-1 to TRBJ2-5, with D maybe TRBD2 (5 bases). The TCR sequence derives from a woman between 40 and 55 years old with Graves' ophthalmopathy. The sequenced sample consisted of blood. The CDR3 sequence: CASKLRLEGETQYF. CDR3 coding DNA: TGTGCCAGCAAACTGCGCCTAGAGGGAGAGACCCAGTACTTC.